Given below is one T cell receptor beta chain in context. No cognate antigen has been identified for it. Nothing much larger sits one base from this clone, and base qualities are not available. The germline V gene sets CDR1 to MDHEN and CDR2 to SYDVKM. Taken from cysteine to phenylalanine, the CDR3 has 11 residues. Of the read, only the CDR3 DNA is kept; its 33 bases are in frame from base 1. V is reduced by 6 bases and J by 10 bases, leaving a spacing of 10 bases between them. Receptor libraries were prepared by the immunoSEQ multiplex PCR assay. The clones in this table, taken by TCRdb from immuneACCESS, are in-frame only. Not every clone is retained; where verified, under half of the shortfall comes from an unresolved V gene, and the cause of the rest is unknown. A total of about 70,000 clones appear in this sample, around 97% of them only once. Of the sample, 0.2% to 0.25% falls within the top ten clones.

The sample is drawn from a study of technical replicates of blood from a few donors (dated by TCRdb to about 2017). Specimen: T cells isolated from PBMCs. Rearrangement joined TRBV28 to TRBJ2-1; the D gene is perhaps TRBD2, on 5 matching bases. The sequence was collected from a human donor in good health. The encoded CDR3 is CASRADGEQFF. The nucleotide sequence reads TGTGCCAGCAGAGCGGACGGGGAGCAGTTCTTC. Full variable domain (CDR3 extended with the reference TRBV28 and TRBJ2-1 proteins): DVKVTQSSRYLVKRTGEKVFLECVQDMDHENMFWYRQDPGLGLRLIYFSYDVKMKEKGDIPEGYSVSREKKERFSLILESASTNQTSMYLCASRADGEQFFGPGTRLTVL.